A selection of T cell receptor beta chains follows, all from one sample in a study of T cell responses to AZD1222 COVID-19 vaccine. The repertoire was sequenced with immunoSEQ multiplex PCR; TCRdb's copy has only in-frame clones and lacks some. The repertoire holds 99,000 or so clones, with approximately 90% as singletons. This specimen was peripheral blood, taken on day 0 of AZD1222 vaccination. Receptors were obtained from an adult in good health. CDR3s include the opening cysteine and the closing phenylalanine or tryptophan. A D gene is named only where the DNA matches it firmly. Clone size is stated in some rows and not others, as once, few, many or a class when expanded.

TRBV6-2/TRBV6-3	-	TRBD2	TRBJ2-4	CASSYSKRDLGDIQYF	TGTGCCAGCAGTTACTCAAAGCGGGATTTGGGAGACATTCAGTACTTC
TRBV7-9	-	-	TRBJ2-3	CASSALAGSPTDTQYF	TGTGCCAGCAGCGCCCTTGCCGGGAGCCCCACAGATACGCAGTATTTT
TRBV28	once	-	TRBJ2-7	CASSRGGRRSYEQYF	TGTGCCAGCAGTCGGGGTGGGAGGCGTTCCTACGAGCAGTACTTC
TRBV2	-	-	TRBJ1-5	CASESDVDQPQHF	TGTGCCAGCGAATCGGACGTTGATCAGCCCCAGCATTTT
TRBV11-1	-	-	TRBJ2-1	CASSPGTIYNEQFF	TGTGCCAGCAGCCCAGGGACCATCTACAATGAGCAGTTCTTC
TRBV28	-	-	TRBJ1-2	CASSQGRDYGYTF	TGTGCCAGCAGTCAGGGGAGGGACTATGGCTACACCTTC
TRBV9	-	TRBD1	TRBJ1-3	CASSPQPTGAGNTIYF	TGTGCCAGCAGCCCCCAGCCAACAGGGGCTGGAAACACCATATATTTT
TRBV7-9	-	TRBD1	TRBJ2-2	CASSYRGQNTGELFF	TGTGCCAGCAGCTACAGGGGGCAGAACACCGGGGAGCTGTTTTTT
TRBV6-5	-	-	TRBJ2-7	CASRRQEPYEQYF	TGTGCCAGCAGACGTCAAGAGCCCTACGAGCAGTACTTC
TRBV28	-	TRBD1	TRBJ1-5	CASSPGTGGVVFGQPQHF	TGTGCCAGCAGCCCCGGGACAGGGGGCGTAGTGTTTGGTCAGCCCCAGCATTTT
TRBV12-2	-	-	TRBJ1-6	CASRLVGGEGDGYNSPLHF	TGTGCAAGTCGCTTAGTTGGTGGTGAAGGGGACGGCTATAATTCACCCCTCCACTTT
TRBV6-5	-	TRBD1	TRBJ2-3	CASSYSGGQRDTQYF	TGTGCCAGCAGTTACTCAGGGGGCCAAAGAGATACGCAGTATTTT
TRBV5-1	-	TRBD2	TRBJ2-1	CASSFSTSGSGNEQFF	TGCGCCAGCAGCTTCTCGACTAGCGGGAGTGGGAATGAGCAGTTCTTC
TRBV27	few	TRBD1	TRBJ1-6	CASLGRQGRNSPLHF	TGTGCCAGCCTGGGGCGACAGGGCCGGAATTCACCCCTCCACTTT
TRBV11-2	-	TRBD2	TRBJ2-1	CASSVKTSGLGFF	TGTGCCAGCAGCGTCAAGACTAGCGGGTTGGGGTTCTTC
TRBV13	once	-	TRBJ2-2	CASSSRTGDRSGSNTGELFF	TGTGCCAGCAGTTCCCGGACAGGGGACCGGAGCGGGAGTAACACCGGGGAGCTGTTTTTT
TRBV6-2/TRBV6-3	-	-	TRBJ2-3	CASSYSTMSWTDTQYF	TGTGCCAGCAGTTACTCGACAATGTCGTGGACAGATACGCAGTATTTT
TRBV30	-	-	TRBJ2-1	CAWSEKNEQFF	TGTGCCTGGAGTGAAAAGAATGAGCAGTTCTTC
TRBV3-1/TRBV3-2	once	-	TRBJ2-3	CASSQAGSTDTQYF	TGTGCCAGCAGCCAAGCGGGAAGCACAGATACGCAGTATTTT
TRBV28	-	-	TRBJ1-4	CASRTQGNNEKLFF	TGTGCCAGCAGAACTCAGGGAAATAATGAAAAACTGTTTTTT
TRBV28	once	-	TRBJ1-1	CASSFGGPNTEAFF	TGTGCCAGCAGTTTCGGAGGGCCGAACACTGAAGCTTTCTTT
TRBV28	-	-	TRBJ2-4	CASQADGTKNIQYF	TGTGCCAGCCAGGCTGACGGGACCAAAAACATTCAGTACTTC
TRBV10-3	-	-	TRBJ2-1	CAIKETDYNEQFF	TGTGCCATCAAGGAGACCGACTACAATGAGCAGTTCTTC
TRBV7-9	-	TRBD2	TRBJ2-1	CASSKNLGLAGENEQFF	TGTGCCAGCAGCAAGAATCTGGGACTAGCGGGAGAGAATGAGCAGTTCTTC
TRBV10-3	once	-	TRBJ1-1	CAISGSGGRTEAFF	TGTGCCATCAGTGGTTCGGGGGGAAGAACTGAAGCTTTCTTT
TRBV7-3	-	-	TRBJ2-7	CASSLKGGSYEQYF	TGTGCCAGCAGCTTAAAGGGAGGCTCCTACGAGCAGTACTTC
TRBV5-4	few	-	TRBJ1-2	CASSSGRNYGYTF	TGTGCCAGCAGCTCTGGACGGAACTATGGCTACACCTTC
TRBV7-2	-	-	TRBJ2-2	CASSLAATGSGELFF	TGTGCCAGCAGCTTGGCCGCCACAGGGTCCGGGGAGCTGTTTTTT
TRBV12-3/TRBV12-4	-	-	TRBJ1-1	CASRRHKNTEAFF	TGTGCCAGCAGACGACACAAGAACACTGAAGCTTTCTTT
TRBV2	once	-	TRBJ1-5	CASRGGSNQPQHF	TGTGCCAGCAGGGGGGGTAGCAATCAGCCCCAGCATTTT
TRBV6-5	-	TRBD2	TRBJ2-1	CASGSDPGTSNEQFF	TGTGCCAGCGGCTCTGACCCCGGGACTAGCAATGAGCAGTTCTTC
TRBV28	-	-	TRBJ1-2	CASSRQESNYGYTF	TGTGCCAGCAGTCGACAGGAGTCTAACTATGGCTACACCTTC
TRBV5-1	-	TRBD1	TRBJ2-5	CASRPGTATQETQYF	TGCGCCAGCAGGCCTGGGACAGCCACTCAAGAGACCCAGTACTTC
TRBV30	-	-	TRBJ2-7	CAWGDWWEQYF	TGTGCCTGGGGCGATTGGTGGGAGCAGTACTTC
TRBV5-1	-	-	TRBJ2-5	CASSSILAFQETQYF	TGCGCCAGCAGCTCAATACTAGCTTTCCAAGAGACCCAGTACTTC
TRBV7-9	-	-	TRBJ1-2	CASSLAPGTYGYTF	TGTGCCAGCAGCTTAGCACCGGGGACCTATGGCTACACCTTC
TRBV4-2	once	-	TRBJ2-1	CASSQEGSASSYNEQFF	TGTGCCAGCAGCCAAGAGGGTAGCGCCTCCTCCTACAATGAGCAGTTCTTC
TRBV6-5	-	TRBD2	TRBJ2-7	CASSYSGLPSYEQYF	TGTGCCAGCAGTTACTCGGGACTACCTTCCTACGAGCAGTACTTC
TRBV19	-	-	TRBJ1-6	CASSSSRAHNSPLHF	TGTGCCAGTAGTTCCAGCAGGGCCCATAATTCACCCCTCCACTTT
TRBV7-8	-	-	TRBJ1-2	CASSLDPVYDYTF	TGTGCCAGCAGCTTAGATCCCGTCTACGACTACACCTTC
TRBV7-2	-	-	TRBJ2-4	CASSGPRVGSKNIQYF	TGTGCCAGCAGCGGCCCTCGGGTGGGGAGCAAAAACATTCAGTACTTC
TRBV5-1	-	TRBD2	TRBJ2-7	CASSQGGTSASYEQYF	TGCGCCAGCAGCCAAGGGGGGACTAGCGCGTCCTACGAGCAGTACTTC
TRBV5-1	-	-	TRBJ2-1	CASSLAVSGGVEQFF	TGCGCCAGCAGCTTAGCGGTCTCCGGTGGGGTTGAGCAGTTCTTC
TRBV5-1	-	-	TRBJ2-3	CASSLDKDTQYF	TGCGCCAGCAGCTTGGATAAGGATACGCAGTATTTT
TRBV19	-	-	TRBJ2-3	CASRPSENTDTQYF	TGTGCCAGTAGGCCTAGCGAGAACACAGATACGCAGTATTTT
TRBV11-3	once	TRBD2	TRBJ2-1	CASSLRTSGFLDEQFF	TGTGCCAGCAGCTTAAGAACTAGCGGGTTTCTGGATGAGCAGTTCTTC
TRBV5-3	-	-	TRBJ2-1	CARSLARTASEASYNEQFF	TGTGCCAGAAGCTTGGCCAGGACGGCTAGTGAAGCGTCCTACAATGAGCAGTTCTTC
TRBV7-9	-	TRBD1	TRBJ1-1	CASSVTGRVTEAFF	TGTGCCAGCAGCGTGACAGGGAGGGTCACTGAAGCTTTCTTT
TRBV9	-	-	TRBJ1-1	CASSPDDGGWGTEAFF	TGTGCCAGCAGCCCCGACGACGGGGGTTGGGGCACTGAAGCTTTCTTT
TRBV7-2	once	TRBD1	TRBJ2-7	CASSFDRGRREQYF	TGTGCCAGCAGCTTCGACAGGGGCCGGCGCGAGCAGTACTTC
TRBV5-4	-	TRBD2	TRBJ2-5	CASSLGAASGTLGETQYF	TGTGCCAGCAGCTTGGGGGCAGCTAGCGGGACCCTGGGAGAGACCCAGTACTTC
TRBV29-1	-	-	TRBJ1-1	CSVLKGGNTEAFF	TGCAGCGTTCTTAAGGGAGGGAACACTGAAGCTTTCTTT